One TCR beta chain is described in this entry. The antigen this receptor binds is unknown. No clone much larger than this one lies a single base away; base qualities are absent. The data belong to a study of blood T cell repertoires in COVID-19 (TCRdb year 2020). With regard to the full study: Samples covering the acute and convalescent phases of COVID-19 were provided by collaborators in the United States, Italy and Spain. The prospective study material was composed of cDNA or gDNA derived from T cells, B-cell-depleted T cells, or PBMCs. Subjects who had been exposed to COVID-19, were actively infected with it, or had recovered from it provided the deeply sampled blood TCRbeta repertoires that made up the dataset. The repertoires were made available in a free public database intended to serve as a resource for research on the immune response to SARS-CoV-2. The samples were drawn from two sources: the first 160 participants of the ongoing ImmuneRACE study, and some 1,300 subjects contributed by 6 global collaborators. A de-identified subject ID, COVID-19 status, age in years and sex were almost always included in the sample metadata. HLA class I and class II types, where available, came from metadata supplied by the sample provider rather than from assay-based typing.

TCRbeta CDR3 regions were amplified from genomic DNA using the immunoSEQ Assay, a bias-controlled multiplex PCR. On the study's bioinformatics: Nucleated cell counts per sample were estimated from amplification of reference gene primers within the assay. To quantify the absolute abundance of each unique TCRbeta CDR3 rearrangement, sequence reads were collapsed and filtered. For each sample, productive Simpson clonality was calculated by taking the square root of Simpson's diversity index across productive rearrangements. TCRdb re-hosts the immuneACCESS table, in-frame sequences only. Its copies lack some clones; in the studies checked, an unresolved V gene accounts for under half of them, and the cause for the rest is not known. That table gives V, J and clone size, and the DNA gave D and trimming. Within this sample are over 150,000 clones, with about 81% of them counted one time only. 2.5% to 3.5% of the sample rests with the top ten.

Overall study results and their limits: The amount of clinical and demographic metadata varied by source and participant and was provided uncurated.

The cysteine opens and the phenylalanine closes a CDR3 of 18 amino acids. Solely the CDR3 DNA is kept, with 54 bases framed from the first base. The germline V gene gives CDR1 as MGHRA and CDR2 as YSYEKL. Germline trimming amounts to 3 bases on V and 5 bases on J, with 10 as the count of junction bases outside the gene matches. Participants in the prospective study were enrolled through a virtual design, were aged roughly 18 to 90 years, and lived in about 25 United States geographic areas. In the prospective study, participants were assigned to cohorts based on the clinical history participants reported in a screening survey and a study questionnaire. ImmuneRACE Cohort 3 recovered participants were defined by two consecutive negative NP/OP PCR tests, healthcare professional clearance, or symptom resolution. In the prospective study, whole blood, serum and a nasopharyngeal or oropharyngeal swab were collected from each participant by mobile phlebotomists. Over a roughly 2-month period, participants in the prospective study had the option of providing additional blood draws and questionnaires. Before DNA extraction, blood samples from the prospective study were shipped at room temperature or frozen.

The rearrangement joined TRBV4-1 to TRBJ2-1, with 13 middle bases fitting TRBD2. Input material: PBMCs or T cells enriched from blood (not recorded which). The clonotype originates from a woman between 25 and 40 years old who had recovered from COVID-19. The CDR3 reads as follows: CASSQTRLAGGPDNEQFF. The DNA reads as follows: TGCGCCAGCAGCCAGACCCGACTAGCGGGGGGCCCGGACAATGAGCAGTTCTTC.